This TCR beta chain was found in a study of T cell therapy after organ transplantation. Points on this clone: Its matching antigen is unknown.

Clones were read by immunoSEQ multiplex PCR, and TCRdb kept only the in-frame ones, dropping some. The table records 15,000 to 20,000 clones, around 85% of them present only once. Germline V gene sequence: CDR1 SGHDT, CDR2 YYEEEE. V was cut by 5 bases and J by 4 bases, with 19 bases left in between. There are 16 residues in the CDR3. Regarding time point: 4-8 weeks after completion of therapy. The rearrangement links TRBV5-6 to TRBJ2-1; the D gene is possibly TRBD2 (6 bases). The starting material was CD8+ T cells from blood, obtained after autologous CMV-specific T cell therapy. The TCR was taken from a human patient who had received a solid organ transplant and had CMV disease. The graft donor may have given rise to some T cells. CDR3: CASSPEGQGKYNEQFF. CDR3 bases: TGTGCCAGCAGTCCGGAGGGGCAGGGAAAGTACAATGAGCAGTTCTTC.